Below, 13 T cell receptor beta chains from the same sample are listed, as sequenced in a study of blood T cell repertoires in COVID-19. Repertoires were generated with immunoSEQ multiplex PCR, while TCRdb's copy carries only in-frame clones and drops some. The sample yields more than 200,000 clones, 88% seen once. The sequenced sample consisted of peripheral blood. All receptors come from a man aged 65 to 85 with acute or convalescent COVID-19.

The chain joins TRBV5-1 to TRBJ2-4; 13 bases align to TRBD2. CDR3 size: 17 residues. Unmatched junction bases numbered 6, after V lost 0 bases and J lost 6 bases. The germline V gene has CDR1 SGHRS and CDR2 YFSETQ. CDR3 coding DNA: TGCGCCAGCAGCTTGGTTGGACTAGCGGGAGCGACAAACATTCAGTACTTC. This encodes CASSLVGLAGATNIQYF.

This clone was seen once. This chain uses TRBV2 with TRBJ2-5, with D possibly being TRBD2 (5 bases). The germline V and J ends were trimmed by 8 bases and 12 bases, with 22 bases remaining between them. The CDR3 is 13 amino acids. The V gene's germline CDR1 is SNHLY and CDR2 FYNNEI. CDR3 nucleotides: TGTGCCAGCGAAATTAAGCGCTCCTCGGAGGAGTACTTC. Protein: CASEIKRSSEEYF. The full variable domain, in which reference TRBV2 and TRBJ2-5 provide the parts outside the CDR3, is EPEVTQTPSHQVTQMGQEVILRCVPISNHLYFYWYRQILGQKVEFLVSFYNNEISEKSEIFDDQFSVERPDGSNFTLKIRSTKLEDSAMYFCASEIKRSSEEYFGPGTRLLVL.

This sequence joins TRBV5-5 and TRBJ2-2; 8 bases are shared with TRBD1. This CDR3 contains 15 residues. The germline CDR1 and CDR2 sequences are SGHKS and YYEKEE (reference sequence). The ends lost 5 bases at V and 1 base at J; junction bases unmatched: 4. This CDR3 is CASRTGTGNTGELFF. Here the CDR3 DNA reads TGTGCCAGCAGGACCGGGACAGGGAACACCGGGGAGCTGTTTTTT. The variable domain in full, completed from reference TRBV5-5 and TRBJ2-2, reads DAGVTQSPTHLIKTRGQQVTLRCSPISGHKSVSWYQQVLGQGPQFIFQYYEKEERGRGNFPDRFSARQFPNYSSELNVNALLLGDSALYLCASRTGTGNTGELFFGEGSRLTVL.

The chain joins TRBV19 to TRBJ1-1; D unclear. V was trimmed by 6 bases and J by 0 bases, leaving 5 bases between them. There are 12 residues in the CDR3. CDR1 and CDR2 (germline): LNHDA, SQIVND (reference sequence). The CDR3: CASSRMNTEAFF. For the CDR3, the DNA is TGTGCCAGTAGCAGAATGAACACTGAAGCTTTCTTT.

The rearrangement joins TRBV19 to TRBJ2-3; 9 bases agree with TRBD1. From germline, CDR1 is LNHDA and CDR2 SQIVND (reference sequence). V lost 3 bases to trimming and J lost 10 bases; unmatched junction nucleotides: 5. This CDR3 comprises 13 residues. The CDR3 coding sequence is TGTGCCAGTAGTATGGGACAGGGAAATTCGCAGTATTTT. Translation gives CASSMGQGNSQYF.

The rearrangement uses TRBV5-1 and TRBJ1-2, with D perhaps TRBD1 (6 bases). Trimming cost V 4 bases and J 3 bases, with 16 bases left between them. The CDR3 extends over 15 amino acids. The germline CDR1 and CDR2 sequences are SGHRS and YFSETQ. CDR3 sequence reads: CASSRYATGDYGYTF. The DNA for the CDR3 is TGCGCCAGCAGCCGTTACGCGACAGGCGACTATGGCTACACCTTC.

V and J are TRBV21-1 and TRBJ2-1; the DNA was not compared with TRBD2, the D call given in the table. TRBV21-1 constitutes a pseudogene. The CDR3 spans 17 residues. The CDR3 nucleotides are TGTGCCAGCAGCAAAGCCCCCAGGTCCGGGAGTAGGAATGAGCAGTTCTTC. Translation gives CASSKAPRSGSRNEQFF.

The rearrangement links TRBV10-3 to TRBJ2-1; 7 bases fit TRBD2. V was clipped by 5 bases and J by 6 bases; unmatched bases: 10. The germline CDR1 and CDR2 sequences are ENHRY and SYGVKD. The CDR3 contains 15 residues. In nucleotides, the CDR3 is TGTGCCATCAGTAGAAGGGAGGTAGCGGGCAATGAGCAGTTCTTC. Translation gives CAISRREVAGNEQFF.

Remarks on this clone: The junction departs from the called germline gene at one end, perhaps through a read error. This sequence joins TRBV7-2 and TRBJ1-5, with D tentatively TRBD1 (6 bases). There are 14 residues in the CDR3. Germline CDR1 is SGHTA and CDR2 is FQGNSA. For the CDR3, the DNA is TGTGCCAGCAGCTTAAGCAGGGGCAACCAGCCCCAGCATTTT. Amino acid sequence: CASSLSRGNQPQHF.

The chain couples TRBV5-1 to TRBJ1-5; TRBD1 agrees at 7 bases. From germline, CDR1 is SGHRS and CDR2 YFSETQ. After removal of 3 bases from V and 4 bases from J, the junction contained 7 bases not matched to a gene. The CDR3 totals 15 residues. The CDR3 reads CASSWETGPNQPQHF. In nucleotides, the CDR3 is TGCGCCAGCAGCTGGGAGACAGGGCCGAATCAGCCCCAGCATTTT.

The chain employs TRBV6-2 or TRBV6-3 and TRBJ1-5; D unclear. V was trimmed by 6 bases and J by 7 bases, leaving 16 bases between them. Germline V gene data show CDR1 as MNHEY and CDR2 as SVGEGT. The CDR3 covers 14 residues. Here the CDR3 reads CASSSNGVGQPQHF. The CDR3 nucleotides are TGTGCCAGCAGCTCGAACGGGGTTGGGCAGCCCCAGCATTTT.

V and J are TRBV5-4 and TRBJ1-2, with 7 bases identical to TRBD1. The CDR3 extends over 13 amino acids. Germline V gene sequence: CDR1 SGHNT, CDR2 YYREEE (reference sequence). V shed 2 bases, J shed 6 bases, and the junction held 4 bases outside the gene matches. The CDR3 nucleotides are TGTGCCAGCAGCTTAACAGGGGTTAATGGCTACACCTTC. Encoded protein: CASSLTGVNGYTF.

The rearrangement joins TRBV24-1 to TRBJ2-2; no clear D. The germline CDR1 and CDR2 sequences are KGHDR and SFDVKD. CDR3 length: 15 amino acids. V lost 2 bases and J 1 base, leaving 7 bases between the germline ends. This CDR3 reads CATSDSILNTGELFF. CDR3 DNA sequence: TGTGCCACCAGTGATTCCATTTTGAACACCGGGGAGCTGTTTTTT.